Listed here is a single T cell receptor (beta chain). Its antigen is unidentified. The source of the sample is a study of blood T cells in healthy people across ages. Regarding the study as a whole: Per million T cells, TCR beta diversity dropped roughly linearly as age increased.

This CDR3 has 15 amino acids. Germline values: CDR1 MGHRA, CDR2 YSYEKL. V lost 1 base to trimming and J lost 5 bases, with 14 bases between them. Sample donors were healthy Caucasian individuals that came from Russia, aged roughly 6 to 100. Each sample provided at least 5 micrograms of extracted total RNA. The use of a sample-barcoded 5' primer and a J-beta primer mix characterized a second PCR of roughly 6 to 11 cycles. TCRdb ran MiXCR on the 5' RACE reads and lists one entry per CDR3 protein. The table shows some 1.5 million distinct CDR3 sequences, with approximately 42% occurring only once. The TCR comes from a woman under 30 in good health. Sequencing was performed on blood. This sequence joins TRBV4-1 and TRBJ1-1; D call uncertain. CDR3 sequence reads: CASSQVNGGKTEAFF. CDR3 DNA sequence: TGCGCCAGCAGCCAAGTTAATGGAGGAAAAACTGAAGCTTTCTTT.